A selection of T cell receptor beta chains follows, all from one sample in a study of OX40 agonist ivuxolimab in advanced cancers. Assay used: immunoSEQ multiplex PCR; TCRdb lists only in-frame clones, some missing. The repertoire holds about 61,000 clones, with 86% as singletons. This specimen consisted of CD4+ or CD8+ T cells sorted from blood, obtained in a trial of the OX40 agonist ivuxolimab. The receptors were sampled from an adult with an advanced solid tumor such as melanoma, head and neck, liver or kidney cancer. Each CDR3 is given with its conserved first and last residue. Each record gives: J gene, clone size, V gene, D gene, CDR3 protein, CDR3 DNA. The D gene is left open where the match is weak. Clone size, where shown, is once, few, many, or a class for clones that have expanded.

J: TRBJ1-5; size: once; V: TRBV23-1; D: -; CDR3: CASSLRHLAPQHF; DNA: TGCGCCAGCAGTCTGAGACACCTGGCGCCCCAGCATTTT
J: TRBJ2-7; size: -; V: TRBV2; D: -; CDR3: CASSEDQGPYEQYF; DNA: TGTGCCAGCAGTGAAGACCAGGGGCCCTACGAGCAGTACTTC
J: TRBJ1-4; size: -; V: TRBV4-1; D: TRBD1; CDR3: CASSQDGTGSEKLFF; DNA: TGCGCCAGCAGCCAAGATGGGACAGGGAGTGAGAAACTGTTTTTT
J: TRBJ1-1; size: -; V: TRBV2; D: TRBD1; CDR3: CASSGTARGTEAFF; DNA: TGTGCCAGCAGCGGGACAGCCAGAGGGACTGAAGCTTTCTTT
J: TRBJ1-4; size: -; V: TRBV7-9; D: -; CDR3: CASSLPSSIEWNEKLFF; DNA: TGTGCCAGCAGCTTGCCCTCCTCTATCGAATGGAATGAAAAACTGTTTTTT
J: TRBJ2-7; size: -; V: TRBV5-5; D: -; CDR3: CASSFGTASSYEQYF; DNA: TGTGCCAGCAGCTTCGGGACCGCCAGCTCCTACGAGCAGTACTTC
J: TRBJ1-4; size: -; V: TRBV7-3; D: TRBD1; CDR3: CASSNVAKDRLGATNEKLFF; DNA: TGTGCCAGCAGCAATGTCGCTAAGGACAGGCTGGGGGCAACTAATGAAAAACTGTTTTTT
J: TRBJ2-7; size: -; V: TRBV7-2; D: TRBD2; CDR3: CASSLSGTSYEQYF; DNA: TGTGCCAGCAGTTTAAGCGGGACCTCCTACGAGCAGTACTTC
J: TRBJ2-3; size: few; V: TRBV7-3; D: -; CDR3: CASSPGDLAGTDTQYF; DNA: TGTGCCAGCAGCCCGGGGGACCTGGCGGGCACAGATACGCAGTATTTT
J: TRBJ2-5; size: -; V: TRBV6-1; D: -; CDR3: CASSVNRVGGETQYF; DNA: TGTGCCAGCAGTGTCAACAGGGTGGGAGGGGAGACCCAGTACTTC
J: TRBJ1-2; size: -; V: TRBV28; D: -; CDR3: CASSLASPTGGYTF; DNA: TGTGCCAGCAGTTTAGCCAGCCCAACGGGGGGCTACACCTTC
J: TRBJ1-5; size: -; V: TRBV9; D: TRBD1; CDR3: CASNPGGTDYQPQHF; DNA: TGTGCCAGCAACCCAGGGGGAACTGACTATCAGCCCCAGCATTTT
J: TRBJ2-2; size: -; V: TRBV9; D: -; CDR3: CASSPPSNTGELFF; DNA: TGTGCCAGCAGCCCTCCCTCGAACACCGGGGAGCTGTTTTTT
J: TRBJ2-4; size: -; V: TRBV28; D: -; CDR3: CASSFGGRQNIQYF; DNA: TGTGCCAGCAGTTTTGGGGGAAGACAAAACATTCAGTACTTC
J: TRBJ1-2; size: -; V: TRBV7-8; D: -; CDR3: CASSESDRPNYGYTF; DNA: TGTGCCAGCAGCGAATCGGACAGACCCAACTATGGCTACACCTTC
J: TRBJ1-2; size: -; V: TRBV6-5; D: -; CDR3: CASSPAGAGGYTF; DNA: TGTGCCAGCTCACCAGCAGGGGCGGGAGGCTACACCTTC
J: TRBJ2-3; size: -; V: TRBV5-1; D: TRBD2; CDR3: CASSLEGRATDTQYF; DNA: TGCGCCAGCAGCTTGGAAGGGAGGGCCACAGATACGCAGTATTTT
J: TRBJ2-7; size: -; V: TRBV29-1; D: TRBD1; CDR3: CSVGGQMYEQYF; DNA: TGCAGCGTTGGGGGACAGATGTACGAGCAGTACTTC
J: TRBJ1-1; size: -; V: TRBV28; D: TRBD1; CDR3: CASSSPPLTGGTEAFF; DNA: TGTGCCAGCAGTTCGCCTCCCCTAACAGGGGGCACTGAAGCTTTCTTT
J: TRBJ2-4; size: -; V: TRBV28; D: TRBD1; CDR3: CASSLTGGGAKNIQYF; DNA: TGTGCCAGCAGTTTGACAGGGGGCGGGGCCAAAAACATTCAGTACTTC
J: TRBJ2-5; size: -; V: TRBV6-1; D: -; CDR3: CASSEGHAQETQYF; DNA: TGTGCCAGCAGTGAAGGGCACGCCCAAGAGACCCAGTACTTC
J: TRBJ2-3; size: -; V: TRBV4-1; D: TRBD2; CDR3: CASSQTGTSGGAADTQYF; DNA: TGCGCCAGCAGCCAGACCGGGACTAGCGGGGGGGCTGCAGATACGCAGTATTTT
J: TRBJ1-1; size: -; V: TRBV7-6; D: -; CDR3: CASSSRPVGDTEAFF; DNA: TGTGCCAGCAGCTCCCGCCCAGTAGGGGACACTGAAGCTTTCTTT
J: TRBJ2-4; size: -; V: TRBV28; D: -; CDR3: CASSLRRVAKNIQYF; DNA: TGTGCCAGCAGTTTAAGGAGGGTGGCCAAAAACATTCAGTACTTC
J: TRBJ2-3; size: -; V: TRBV6-5; D: -; CDR3: CASNPGLLTDTQYF; DNA: TGTGCCAGCAACCCGGGACTCCTCACAGATACGCAGTATTTT
J: TRBJ2-1; size: -; V: TRBV7-6; D: TRBD2; CDR3: CASSPKREWSDEQFF; DNA: TGTGCCAGCAGCCCCAAGCGGGAGTGGAGTGATGAGCAGTTCTTC
J: TRBJ2-7; size: -; V: TRBV5-4; D: -; CDR3: CASSPQNGLEQYF; DNA: TGTGCCAGCAGCCCCCAAAACGGCTTAGAGCAGTACTTC